This T cell receptor (beta chain) was retrieved from a study of blood T cell repertoires in COVID-19. For the study at large: The United States, Italy and Spain provided the acute and convalescent COVID-19 samples. Sources were T cells, B-cell-depleted T cells, or PBMCs; the material itself was cDNA or gDNA.

Trimming at V came to 4 bases and at J to 8 bases, leaving 5 bases not matched to a gene. The germline V gene has CDR1 MNHNY and CDR2 SVGAGI (reference sequence). The CDR3 has 15 residues. Original methodology: Scientists estimated how many nucleated cells there were by amplifying reference gene primers. The method was immunoSEQ multiplex PCR; TCRdb's version includes in-frame clones alone and lacks a portion of them. V, J and clone size are those of that table, while D and trimming were read from the DNA. The profile shows around 180,000 clones, about 88% of them singletons. This sequence originates from a man between 65 and 85 years old with active or convalescent COVID-19. This sequence joins TRBV6-6 and TRBJ1-6, with TRBD1 matching over 10 bases. The sequencing sample was made of peripheral blood. The CDR3 DNA sequence: TGTGCCAGCAGTTGGACAGGGGGAGAATATTCACCCCTCCACTTT. Protein product: CASSWTGGEYSPLHF.